Shown below are 11 T cell receptor beta chains from a single sample sequenced in a study of cytomegalovirus exposure and HLA in healthy donors. PCR used 60 Vbeta primers and 13 Jbeta primers. Produced via immunoSEQ multiplex PCR; TCRdb's table is partial and in-frame only. Of around 130,000 clones in the sample, roughly 86% were seen once. The sequenced sample was PBMCs. The receptor source for this set is a woman between 40 and 50 years old in good health and CMV-seronegative.

Only one count was recorded for this clone. The chain links TRBV28 to TRBJ2-5; D uncertain. The end of the DNA fits TRBJ2-7 better, so the J call may be wrong. CDR3 length: 14 amino acids. Germline V gene sequence: CDR1 MDHEN, CDR2 SYDVKM. Here the CDR3 DNA reads TGTGCCAGCAGTTTATCCGGCCACGACTACGAGCAGTACTTC. The encoded protein is CASSLSGHDYEQYF.

The V call is TRBV11-2, the J call TRBJ2-3, with 14 bases matching TRBD2. Germline loops: CDR1 SGHAT, CDR2 FQNNGV. V shed 1 base, J shed 5 bases, and the junction held 5 bases outside the gene matches. This CDR3 region has 17 residues. CDR3 residues: CASSLAGLAGDGDTQYF. In DNA, the CDR3 is TGTGCCAGCAGCTTAGCGGGACTAGCGGGAGATGGAGATACGCAGTATTTT.

V is TRBV19 and J is TRBJ1-2; 7 bases match TRBD1. This CDR3 spans 14 amino acids. The germline V gene encodes CDR1 LNHDA and CDR2 SQIVND (reference sequence). V dropped 5 bases and J dropped 7; count of bases not matched to a gene: 10. As DNA, the CDR3 is TGTGCCAGTAGTCCACGACAGGGCTACTGTGGCTACACCTTC. Translated, it gives CASSPRQGYCGYTF.

The chain links TRBV19 to TRBJ1-4; weak D call: TRBD1 (5 bases). The ends were cut back, 3 bases at V and 8 bases at J, with 10 bases in the middle. CDR1 is LNHDA and CDR2 is SQIVND in the germline V gene (reference sequence). The CDR3 extends over 13 amino acids. CDR3 region: CASSMAGVEKLFF. CDR3 bases: TGTGCCAGTAGTATGGCGGGGGTCGAAAAACTGTTTTTT.

V and J are TRBV9 and TRBJ1-2; 7 bases line up with TRBD1. The CDR3 length is 13 residues. V gave up 0 bases and J gave up 8 bases; unmatched junction bases: 4. From germline, CDR1 is SGDLS and CDR2 YYNGEE. The DNA for the CDR3 is TGTGCCAGCAGCGTAGACAGGGGCAGGGGCTACACCTTC. It is translated as CASSVDRGRGYTF.

The chain employs TRBV6-1 and TRBJ2-7; D call uncertain. The V gene lost 8 bases and the J gene lost 5 bases, with 10 bases spanning the gap. Looked up from germline, CDR1 is MNHNS and CDR2 is SASEGT. The CDR3 spans 11 residues. Written as DNA, the CDR3 is TGTGCCAGCCTAGGATGGGACGAGCAGTACTTC. Translation gives CASLGWDEQYF.

The chain couples TRBV4-1 to TRBJ2-3; TRBD2 might be the D (5 bases). Trimming left V 2 bases short and J 6 bases short, with 15 bases between. The CDR3 contains 15 residues. CDR1 MGHRA and CDR2 YSYEKL come from the germline V gene. This CDR3 reads CASSQLRGGPDTQYF. The CDR3 bases are TGCGCCAGCAGCCAACTACGGGGTGGCCCGGATACGCAGTATTTT.

The chain has TRBV5-4 and TRBJ1-3; TRBD1 aligns across 7 bases. The junction had 4 bases not matched to a gene; V was cut back by 4 bases and J by 0 bases. The CDR3 contains 15 residues. CDR1 SGHNT and CDR2 YYREEE come from the germline V gene (reference sequence). In DNA, the CDR3 is TGTGCCAGCAGCCGGGACAGCTTCTCTGGAAACACCATATATTTT. Amino acids: CASSRDSFSGNTIYF.

The rearrangement joins TRBV6-5 to TRBJ2-7; weak D call: TRBD2 (5 bases). Per germline, CDR1 MNHEY and CDR2 SVGAGI. V was cut by 7 bases and J by 4 bases, with 14 bases left in between. The CDR3 is made up of 13 amino acids. In nucleotides, the CDR3 is TGTGCCAGCACCAGCGGTTCGGTTTACGAGCAGTACTTC. Translated: CASTSGSVYEQYF.

The J gene is TRBJ2-5, the V gene TRBV5-4; 11 nucleotides match TRBD2. Germline CDR1 is SGHNT and CDR2 is YYREEE (reference sequence). This CDR3 is 15 amino acids long. V was pared by 0 bases and J by 4 bases, with 2 bases of the junction left unmatched. Here the CDR3 DNA reads TGTGCCAGCAGCTTGGAACTAGCGGGAGTAGAGACCCAGTACTTC. It specifies CASSLELAGVETQYF.

V is TRBV4-1 and J is TRBJ2-1; 9 nucleotides match TRBD1. Germline CDR1 MGHRA, CDR2 YSYEKL. Germline trimming cut 1 base from V and 10 bases from J; bases unmatched to any gene: 8. The CDR3 covers 15 residues. In DNA, the CDR3 is TGCGCCAGCAGCCAAGCCGGGACAGGGCTTACCGAGCAGTTCTTC. Translating it yields CASSQAGTGLTEQFF.